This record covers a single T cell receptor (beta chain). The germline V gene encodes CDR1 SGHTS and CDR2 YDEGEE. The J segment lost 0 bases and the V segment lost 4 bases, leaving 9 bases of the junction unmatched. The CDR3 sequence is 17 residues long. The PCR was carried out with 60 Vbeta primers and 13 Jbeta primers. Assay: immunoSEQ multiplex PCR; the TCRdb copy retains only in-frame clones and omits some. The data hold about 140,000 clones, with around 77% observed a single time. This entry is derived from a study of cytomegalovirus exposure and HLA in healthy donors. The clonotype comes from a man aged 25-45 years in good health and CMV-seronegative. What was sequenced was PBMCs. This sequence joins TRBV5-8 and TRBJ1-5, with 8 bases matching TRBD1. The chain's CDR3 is CASSPGQGPLSNQPQHF. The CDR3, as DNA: TGTGCCAGCAGCCCAGGACAGGGACCTCTTAGCAATCAGCCCCAGCATTTT.